The sequence of this T cell receptor beta chain was determined in a study of blood T cell repertoires in COVID-19 (dated by TCRdb to the early 2020s). Background for the entire study: Samples covering the acute and convalescent phases of COVID-19 were provided by collaborators in the United States, Italy and Spain. The prospective study material was composed of cDNA or gDNA derived from T cells, B-cell-depleted T cells, or PBMCs. Deeply sampled blood TCRbeta repertoires from subjects exposed to, actively infected with, or recovered from COVID-19 were included in the dataset. The repertoires were made available in a free public database intended to serve as a resource for research on the immune response to SARS-CoV-2. Samples were obtained from the ongoing ImmuneRACE study (first 160 participants) and from 1,200 or so subjects provided by 6 global collaborators. A de-identified subject ID, COVID-19 status, age in years and sex were almost always included in the sample metadata. Where available, HLA class I and class II types were obtained from metadata supplied by the sample provider rather than from assay-based typing. Broader findings and caveats from the paper: How much clinical and demographic metadata was included differed by source and by participant, and the metadata was provided uncurated.

The CDR3 runs 17 amino acids, cysteine and phenylalanine included. The DNA shown is the 51-base CDR3, in frame from base 1. V and J are trimmed by 0 bases and 2 bases, and the gene matches miss 7 bases of the junction. The germline V gene specifies MGHRA as CDR1 and YSYEKL as CDR2. Note on this clone: The specificity of this receptor is unknown. No clone much larger than this one lies a single base away; base qualities are absent.

TCRbeta CDR3 regions were amplified from genomic DNA by means of the immunoSEQ Assay, a bias-controlled multiplex PCR. As for how the authors treated the data: Nucleated cell counts per sample were estimated from amplification of reference gene primers within the assay. To quantify the absolute abundance of each unique TCRbeta CDR3 rearrangement, sequence reads were collapsed and filtered. For each sample, productive Simpson clonality was calculated by taking the square root of Simpson's diversity index across productive rearrangements. Sourced from immuneACCESS, this table was stored by TCRdb with only in-frame sequences that have V and J called. A share of the clones is absent; for the studies checked, an unresolved V gene accounts for under half, and the remainder has no known explanation. Clone size and the V and J calls come from that table; the DNA yielded D and trimming. In all, the sample holds 300,000 to 400,000 clones, and around nine tenths of those were seen once. About 7% of the sample is taken by the ten largest.

At one collaborating source in Seattle, patients were enrolled during active infection and were followed longitudinally through the course of disease. Whole blood was collected in K2EDTA tubes by collaborating institutions according to the institutions' own protocols. Collaborator samples were shipped for TCRbeta analysis as frozen whole blood, isolated PBMCs, or DNA extracted from either sample type. The sequence came from an older woman with COVID-19, enrolled during active disease. Specimen: peripheral blood. The rearranged segments are TRBV4-1 and TRBJ2-1, and 7 junctional nucleotides match TRBD2. The DNA sequence is TGCGCCAGCAGCCAAGATGCCCGAGCGGGGCCCTACAATGAGCAGTTCTTC. This gives the protein CASSQDARAGPYNEQFF.